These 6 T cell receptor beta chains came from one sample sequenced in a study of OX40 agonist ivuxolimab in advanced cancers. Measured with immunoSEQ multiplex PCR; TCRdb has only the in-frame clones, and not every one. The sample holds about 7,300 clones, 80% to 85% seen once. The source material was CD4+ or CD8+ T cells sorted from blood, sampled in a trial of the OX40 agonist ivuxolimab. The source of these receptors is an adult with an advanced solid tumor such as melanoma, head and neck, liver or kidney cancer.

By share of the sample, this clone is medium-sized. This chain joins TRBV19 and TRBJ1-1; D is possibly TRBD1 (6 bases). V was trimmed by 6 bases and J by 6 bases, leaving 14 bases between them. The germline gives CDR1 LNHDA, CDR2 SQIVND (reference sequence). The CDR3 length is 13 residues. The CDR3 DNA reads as TGTGCCAGTAGAGGCGGGACACTTCCTGAAGCTTTCTTT. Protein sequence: CASRGGTLPEAFF.

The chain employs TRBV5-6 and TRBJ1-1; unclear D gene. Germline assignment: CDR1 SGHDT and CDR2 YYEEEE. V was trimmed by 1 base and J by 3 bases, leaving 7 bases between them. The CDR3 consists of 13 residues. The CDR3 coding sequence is TGTGCCAGCAGCTTGCGAGAGGACACTGAAGCTTTCTTT. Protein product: CASSLREDTEAFF.

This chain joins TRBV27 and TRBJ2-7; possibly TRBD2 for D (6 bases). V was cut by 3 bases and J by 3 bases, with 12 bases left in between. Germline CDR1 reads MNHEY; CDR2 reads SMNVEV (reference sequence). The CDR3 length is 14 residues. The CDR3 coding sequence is TGTGCCAGCAGTTTGTCGCTGGAGGGCTACGAGCAGTACTTC. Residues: CASSLSLEGYEQYF.

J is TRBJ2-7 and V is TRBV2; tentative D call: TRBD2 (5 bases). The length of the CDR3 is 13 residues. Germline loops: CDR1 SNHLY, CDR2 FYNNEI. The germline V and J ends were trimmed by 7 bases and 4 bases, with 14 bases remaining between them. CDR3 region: CASTRDFLYEQYF. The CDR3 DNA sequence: TGTGCCAGCACTCGGGATTTTTTGTACGAGCAGTACTTC. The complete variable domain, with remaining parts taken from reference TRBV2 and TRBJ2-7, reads EPEVTQTPSHQVTQMGQEVILRCVPISNHLYFYWYRQILGQKVEFLVSFYNNEISEKSEIFDDQFSVERPDGSNFTLKIRSTKLEDSAMYFCASTRDFLYEQYFGPGTRLTVT.

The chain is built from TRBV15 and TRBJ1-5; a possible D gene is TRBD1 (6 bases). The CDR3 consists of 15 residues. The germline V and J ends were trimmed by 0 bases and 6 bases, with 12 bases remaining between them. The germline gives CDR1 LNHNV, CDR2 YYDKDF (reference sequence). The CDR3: CATSRERRGGQPQHF. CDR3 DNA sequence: TGTGCCACCAGCAGAGAGCGCAGGGGAGGTCAGCCCCAGCATTTT.

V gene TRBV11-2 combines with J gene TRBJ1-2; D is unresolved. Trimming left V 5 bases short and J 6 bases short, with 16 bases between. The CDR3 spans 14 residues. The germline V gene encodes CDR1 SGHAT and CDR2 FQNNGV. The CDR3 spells CASSGTRLDNGYTF. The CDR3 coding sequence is TGTGCCAGCAGCGGTACCCGATTGGATAATGGCTACACCTTC.